Listed here is a single T cell receptor beta chain. The clone's antigen remains unknown. Per-base qualities were not stored, and no clone one base away is much larger. The data belong to a study of blood T cells in healthy people across ages (dated by TCRdb to 2015 to 2017). In the study overall: In model experiments, template switching captured roughly one uniquely barcoded TCR beta cDNA molecule for every two T cells. Age-related changes in TCR beta repertoire diversity were measured in the study by deep sequencing normalized with unique cDNA molecular identifiers. The donors were split into four age groups: young (average 16 years), middle-aged (39), aged (around 67) and long-lived (roughly 86). To avoid experimental bias, donors of different ages were spread randomly across the sequencing lanes. Two additional independent replicas of 1 million unique cDNA reads from the same blood draw were analyzed for two donors (one aged 18 to 30 and one aged 80 or older).

General findings and caveats noted by the study authors: Since profiling was done on bulk unsorted PBMCs, naive and antigen-experienced compartments could not be conclusively compared. As age increased, observed TCR beta diversity per million T cells dropped in a roughly linear way, and a significant reduction was already evident by age 40. The long-lived group showed more naive CD4+ T cells, fewer expanded clones and increased TCR diversity than the aged group, suggesting age selection. Because the CMV infection status of the donors was unknown, age-related changes in expanded clonotypes may potentially have been confounded. A strong correlation was found between observed TCR beta diversity and the percentage of naive T cells measured by flow cytometry. Estimates of total diversity based on one million sequenced T cells were regarded as lower bounds and as underestimates.

Preparation of the library involved 5' RACE. The sequencing machine was an Illumina HiSeq 2500. A second 7 to 11 cycle PCR used a sample-barcoded 5' primer and a J-beta primer mix. A unique molecular identifier was introduced onto each TCR beta cDNA molecule by a template-switch 5' adaptor carrying 12 random nucleotides. Each sample yielded at least 2.5 million CDR3-containing paired-end reads. First-strand cDNA was synthesized from all RNA with the Mint cDNA synthesis kit, primed by a TRBC-specific oligonucleotide. After uracil-DNA glycosylase treatment, a first 18-cycle PCR used universal primers M1SS and BC2_uni_R on all cDNA. The authors' analysis ran thus. Normalization of each sample was performed by random selection of 1 million high-quality reads, each carrying a distinct molecular identifier. Reads with shared molecular identifiers were discarded instead of being binned into consensus sequences. MiTCR, run with a Q25 quality threshold and the strictest error-elimination algorithm, handled CDR3 identification, clonotype clustering and error correction. A nonparametric unseen species model with Euler transformation was used to estimate lower-bound total TCR beta diversity. TCRdb reran the public reads through fastp at Q25 and MiXCR, keeping productive beta chains. Each entry is one CDR3 protein sequence, shown with its most common DNA and genes. The V and J calls come from TCRdb's annotation, not from the publication. The sample contains 1.5 million to 2 million distinct CDR3 sequences, roughly 27% of them found a single time. The ten most abundant clones make up around 7.7% of the sample.

Systemically healthy Caucasian individuals from Russia, 35 to 50 in total and aged about 6 to 100 years, were included as donors. Roughly 10 milliliters of peripheral blood were drawn from each donor into EDTA-treated Vacutainer tubes. Ficoll-Paque density-gradient centrifugation was used to isolate PBMCs, with at least 7 million per sample. Trizol reagent was used to extract total RNA from PBMCs, with at least 5 micrograms per sample. For every donor, flow cytometry on a PBMC aliquot measured the percentage of naive CD45RAhigh/CD27high T cells. Measured from the cysteine to the phenylalanine, the CDR3 is 14 residues long. Solely the CDR3 DNA is kept, with 42 bases framed from the first base. For this chain, trimming is 6 bases at the V end and 3 bases at the J end, and the number of junction bases without a gene match is 7. CDR1 and CDR2 were assigned from the germline V gene (reference sequence) as DFQATT and SNEGSKA.

Rearrangement joined TRBV20-1 to TRBJ2-3, and 9 bases in between align with TRBD2. The origin of this receptor is a woman in her 30s in good health. The specimen sequenced was blood. The CDR3 reads as follows: CSASAGGLTDTQYF. DNA sequence: TGCAGTGCCTCGGCGGGGGGGCTTACAGATACGCAGTATTTT.